The 21 T cell receptor beta chains given below trace back to one sample, sequenced in a study of vaccination effects on CD4 cells after COVID-19. TCRdb's copy holds only in-frame clones and misses some; the assay was immunoSEQ multiplex PCR. The sample records about 37,000 clones, roughly 79% being singletons. These receptors have no known antigen. Following 10 days of culture, CD4+ T cells were isolated. This sample comprised CD4+ T cells from PBMCs cultured without peptide, obtained before COVID-19 vaccination. These receptors all come from a human donor who received a COVID-19 vaccine.

The chain has TRBV11-2 and TRBJ2-3; 7 nucleotides agree with TRBD2. V was pared by 3 bases and J by 2 bases, with 2 bases of the junction left unmatched. This CDR3 is built from 14 residues. Germline CDR1 and CDR2: SGHAT and FQNNGV. CDR3 nucleotides: TGTGCCAGCAGCTTCGGGACTAACACAGATACGCAGTATTTT. Its protein product is CASSFGTNTDTQYF.

The V gene is TRBV29-1, the J gene TRBJ2-5, with D perhaps being TRBD1 or TRBD2 (5 bases each). Germline CDR1 reads SQVTM; CDR2 reads ANQGSEA. V was cut by 5 bases and J by 4 bases, with 17 bases left in between. CDR3 length equals 14 residues. This chain's CDR3 is CSVLPPGQVETQYF. In DNA form, the CDR3 reads TGCAGCGTTTTACCGCCGGGGCAGGTAGAGACCCAGTACTTC.

The V gene is TRBV20-1, the J gene TRBJ2-2, with 8 bases lining up with TRBD1. The CDR3 spans 15 residues. Germline V gives CDR1 DFQATT, CDR2 SNEGSKA (reference sequence). The V segment lost 3 bases and the J segment 4 bases; nucleotides outside the gene matches: 7. The CDR3 DNA sequence: TGCAGTGCTAGTCAGGGGGCAGCGGTCACCGGGGAGCTGTTTTTT. Protein product: CSASQGAAVTGELFF.

This clone was picked up a small number of times. This chain connects TRBV19 to TRBJ1-5; D may be TRBD1 (5 bases). This CDR3 comprises 14 residues. The germline V gene has CDR1 LNHDA and CDR2 SQIVND (reference sequence). V shed 8 bases and J shed 5 bases, with 16 bases lying between them. CDR3 sequence reads: CASDRVEFHQPQHF. DNA for the CDR3: TGTGCCAGTGACAGAGTTGAATTTCATCAGCCCCAGCATTTT. Combining the CDR3 with reference TRBV19 and TRBJ1-5 gives the whole variable domain DGGITQSPKYLFRKEGQNVTLSCEQNLNHDAMYWYRQDPGQGLRLIYYSQIVNDFQKGDIAEGYSVSREKKESFPLTVTSAQKNPTAFYLCASDRVEFHQPQHFGDGTRLSIL.

The chain couples TRBV27 to TRBJ2-7; no definite D call. In germline, CDR1 is MNHEY, CDR2 SMNVEV (reference sequence). The CDR3 is 13 residues long. Trimming removed 2 bases from V and 0 bases from J, with 5 bases in between. The CDR3 sequence is CASSLGASYEQYF. In nucleotides, the CDR3 is TGTGCCAGCAGTTTAGGTGCCTCCTACGAGCAGTACTTC.

Note on this clone: The junction departs from the called germline gene at one end, perhaps through a read error. V and J are TRBV11-2 and TRBJ2-5, with D possibly called TRBD1 or TRBD2 (5 bases each). The CDR3 sequence is 12 residues long. In germline, CDR1 is SGHAT, CDR2 FQNNGV. This CDR3 reads CASSLPTGPGNF. The CDR3 DNA reads TGTGCCAGCAGCTTGCCAACGGGACCGGGGAACTTC. Complete variable domain (other parts from reference TRBV11-2 and TRBJ2-5): EAGVAQSPRYKIIEKRQSVAFWCNPISGHATLYWYQQILGQGPKLLIQFQNNGVVDDSQLPKDRFSAERLKGVDSTLKIQPAKLEDSAVYLCASSLPTGPGNFGPGTRLLVL.

This sequence joins TRBV19 and TRBJ1-2, with a possible D match to TRBD1 (5 bases). V was cut by 0 bases and J by 4 bases, with 9 bases left in between. Germline CDR1 LNHDA, CDR2 SQIVND (reference sequence). This CDR3 spans 14 amino acids. The CDR3 here is CASSIDGAVYGYTF. The CDR3 DNA follows: TGTGCCAGTAGTATAGATGGGGCAGTCTATGGCTACACCTTC.

The rearrangement joins TRBV6-1 to TRBJ1-2; D not certain. Looked up from germline, CDR1 is MNHNS and CDR2 is SASEGT. V was pared by 3 bases and J by 8 bases, with 13 bases between. CDR3 length equals 13 residues. The CDR3, as DNA: TGTGCCAGCAGTGATGGGGTTATGACGGGCTACACCTTC. This translates into CASSDGVMTGYTF.

V and J are TRBV10-3 and TRBJ2-5; D is ambiguous. The CDR3 runs 13 residues. The germline CDR1 and CDR2 sequences are ENHRY and SYGVKD. Trimming stripped 4 bases from V and 2 bases from J, with 8 bases between. The CDR3 loop reads CAISGTRQETQYF. Here the CDR3 DNA reads TGTGCCATCAGTGGGACGAGGCAAGAGACCCAGTACTTC.

The rearrangement joins TRBV19 to TRBJ1-2; 7 nucleotides agree with TRBD1. In germline, CDR1 is LNHDA, CDR2 SQIVND (reference sequence). The CDR3 extends over 14 amino acids. With V trimmed by 3 bases and J by 8 bases, 9 bases remained unmatched. The CDR3 DNA is TGTGCCAGTAGTATGACAGGGCTCTCGGAGGGCTACACCTTC. Protein sequence: CASSMTGLSEGYTF. The variable domain in full, completed from reference TRBV19 and TRBJ1-2, reads DGGITQSPKYLFRKEGQNVTLSCEQNLNHDAMYWYRQDPGQGLRLIYYSQIVNDFQKGDIAEGYSVSREKKESFPLTVTSAQKNPTAFYLCASSMTGLSEGYTFGSGTRLTVV.

The chain joins TRBV12-3 or TRBV12-4 to TRBJ1-1; no reliable D call. The CDR3 is 13 residues long. Trimming removed 3 bases from V and 5 bases from J, with 10 bases in between. In DNA form, the CDR3 reads TGTGCCAGCAGTTTCCGAAAAGAGACTGAAGCTTTCTTT. It yields the protein CASSFRKETEAFF.

The chain links TRBV5-4 to TRBJ2-2; either TRBD1 or TRBD2 may fit D (6 bases each). V gave up 4 bases and J gave up 5 bases, with 15 bases separating them. The CDR3 contains 15 residues. Germline CDR1 is SGHNT and CDR2 is YYREEE (reference sequence). The CDR3 loop is CASSAGGTTTGELFF. Written as DNA, the CDR3 is TGTGCCAGCAGCGCCGGCGGGACAACAACCGGGGAGCTGTTTTTT.

This chain uses TRBV18 with TRBJ1-1; 7 bases map to TRBD1. Trimming at V came to 6 bases and at J to 1 base, leaving 5 bases not matched to a gene. The CDR3 length is 14 residues. Germline CDR1 is KGHSH and CDR2 is LQKENI. The CDR3 region has the DNA TGTGCCAGCTCGGTGGGACAGCGGAACACTGAAGCTTTCTTT. Translation gives CASSVGQRNTEAFF.

In its sample, this clone was seen once. The chain combines TRBV7-6 with TRBJ2-7, with 10 bases lining up with TRBD1. The CDR3 has 14 amino acids. V lost 5 bases and J lost 4; bases outside the gene matches: 5. Germline lookup yields CDR1 SGHVS and CDR2 FNYEAQ. The CDR3 spells CASSRDRGSYEQYF. The CDR3 coding sequence is TGTGCCAGCAGCCGGGACAGGGGTTCTTACGAGCAGTACTTC.

The V and J genes are TRBV2 and TRBJ2-1, with D unresolved. Per the germline V gene, CDR1 is SNHLY and CDR2 is FYNNEI. The CDR3 extends over 12 amino acids. V dropped 2 bases and J dropped 10 bases, with 9 bases sitting between them. This CDR3 reads CASSERTPEQFF. The CDR3, as DNA: TGTGCCAGCAGTGAAAGGACCCCGGAGCAGTTCTTC.

This clone was seen a few times. This chain uses TRBV7-6 with TRBJ2-3, with D possibly being TRBD2 (6 bases). Germline CDR1 SGHVS, CDR2 FNYEAQ. This CDR3 has 15 amino acids. V was cut by 5 bases and J by 8 bases, with 20 bases left in between. CDR3 sequence reads: CASSVGGTGTATQYF. CDR3 sequence (DNA): TGTGCCAGCAGCGTAGGAGGGACTGGGACTGCTACGCAGTATTTT.

The J gene is TRBJ2-7, the V gene TRBV7-9; perhaps TRBD1 as D (5 bases). The CDR3 totals 13 residues. Germline CDR1 SEHNR, CDR2 FQNEAQ (reference sequence). V was shortened by 0 bases and J by 2 bases, with 5 bases between the two germline ends. CDR3 region: CASSLAGAYEQYF. The CDR3, as DNA: TGTGCCAGCAGCTTAGCAGGGGCCTACGAGCAGTACTTC.

V is TRBV27 and J is TRBJ1-1; no firm D call. V lost 3 bases and J lost 1, with 9 bases in between. The CDR3 loop spans 14 amino acids. From germline, CDR1 is MNHEY and CDR2 SMNVEV (reference sequence). The CDR3 spells CASSFGRENTEAFF. Here the CDR3 DNA reads TGTGCCAGCAGTTTCGGACGGGAGAACACTGAAGCTTTCTTT.

The chain combines TRBV5-4 with TRBJ1-1; no clear D. From germline, CDR1 is SGHNT and CDR2 YYREEE (reference sequence). Trimming stripped 4 bases from V and 0 bases from J, with 22 bases between. CDR3 length: 18 residues. In DNA, the CDR3 is TGTGCCAGCAGCCCCGGACGGGCTACCCTGGTTGTGAACACTGAAGCTTTCTTT. This translates into CASSPGRATLVVNTEAFF.

V and J are TRBV24-1 and TRBJ2-5; D is ambiguous. Trimming cost V 5 bases and J 5 bases, with 5 bases left between them. Germline lookup yields CDR1 KGHDR and CDR2 SFDVKD. This CDR3 spans 11 amino acids. CDR3 residues: CATSVGETQYF. CDR3 in DNA: TGTGCCACCAGTGTAGGGGAGACCCAGTACTTC.

This clone was seen a few times. The V and J genes are TRBV3-1 (or the pseudogene TRBV3-2) and TRBJ1-3; D is undetermined. The CDR3 runs to 12 residues. V was trimmed by 4 bases and J by 2 bases, leaving 3 bases between them. Germline-derived CDR1 and CDR2 are LGHDT and YNNKEL (reference sequence). For the CDR3, the DNA is TGTGCCAGCAGCCTTCCTGGAAACACCATATATTTT. Translation: CASSLPGNTIYF.